This TCR beta chain was captured in a study of blood T cell repertoires in COVID-19. About the research overall: In each case, the material was cDNA or gDNA derived from T cells, B-cell-depleted T cells, or PBMCs.

V lost 6 bases to trimming and J lost 4 bases; unmatched junction nucleotides: 8. Germline V CDR1 and CDR2: SEHNR, FQNEAQ (reference sequence). This CDR3 contains 15 residues. Profiling relied on immunoSEQ multiplex PCR, and the TCRdb table lists in-frame clones only, not all of them. The sample carries approximately 250,000 clones, about 90% recorded once. This clone was detected only once. The sequence came from a woman aged 40-49 years who had been exposed to COVID-19. Input material: PBMCs or T cells enriched from blood (not recorded which). The chain combines TRBV7-9 with TRBJ1-4, with 7 positions matching TRBD1. DNA of the CDR3: TGTGCCAGCAGTTCCCGACAGGGCTTTAATGAAAAACTGTTTTTT. Translating gives CASSSRQGFNEKLFF.